This T cell receptor beta chain was identified during a study of blood T cell repertoires in COVID-19. Study-level information: Specimens from acute and convalescent COVID-19 originated in the United States, Italy and Spain. From T cells, B-cell-depleted T cells, or PBMCs came the material, which was cDNA or gDNA.

V was pared by 8 bases and J by 9 bases, with 24 bases between. The CDR3 runs 15 residues. Germline CDR1 and CDR2: SGHRS and YFSETQ. Original methodology: Nucleated cell counts were estimated from reference gene primer amplification. Profiled with immunoSEQ multiplex PCR; TCRdb holds only in-frame clones, not every one. D and trimming come from the DNA, and the V and J calls and clone size come from that table. Here the sample spans approximately 130,000 clones, about 76% being singletons. The material sequenced was peripheral blood. This receptor was identified in a man older than 75 with acute or convalescent COVID-19. This sequence joins TRBV5-1 and TRBJ2-4, with D maybe TRBD1 (6 bases). In DNA form, the CDR3 reads TGCGCCAGTTCCCTTGGACAGTCAAAAAATGCCATTCAGTACTTC. Its protein product is CASSLGQSKNAIQYF.